The sequence of this T cell receptor beta chain was determined in a study of control samples from healthy donors and cancer patients. Clones were sequenced by immunoSEQ multiplex PCR, and TCRdb holds only the in-frame ones, with some missing. Of around 86,000 clones in the sample, 70% to 90% were seen once. This clone came up a few times. The sequence was collected from a woman aged 55-75 years with head and neck cancer. The sample consisted of PBMCs.

The CDR3 DNA reads as TGTGCCAGCAGCTTGGTTGGTTGGCAGGGGGCGACCACCTTC. Translated: CASSLVGWQGATTF. The genes are TRBV5-5 and TRBJ1-2, with 8 bases lining up with TRBD1. This CDR3 contains 14 residues. Trimming removed 0 bases from V and 13 bases from J; junction bases left unmatched: 11. Germline loops: CDR1 SGHKS, CDR2 YYEKEE (reference sequence).